The table lists the clone carrying this TCR beta chain with a few counts. What it recognizes is unknown. This entry is derived from a study of beta chain features in type 1 diabetes. Study findings and constraints: Among patients with Type 1 diabetes, TCRB CDR3s were moderately but significantly shorter in every one of the four CD4+ subsets.

Expressed TCRB transcripts were sequenced after all isolated RNA was converted to cDNA. The protocol was immunoSEQ multiplex PCR, while the TCRdb copy is restricted to in-frame clones and leaves out a portion. This sample has 130,000 or so clones, with 16% found just once. The CDR3 has 17 amino acids. V trimming: 3 bases; J trimming: 2 bases; junction bases outside the gene matches: 3. Germline CDR1 reads ENHRY; CDR2 reads SYGVKD. The sequence was obtained from a man aged 25 to 40 with type 1 diabetes. Sequenced sample: central memory CD4+ T cells from blood. This chain connects TRBV10-3 to TRBJ2-3, with TRBD2 identical over 15 bases. CDR3 protein: CAISEGTSGGSTDTQYF. In nucleotides, the CDR3 is TGTGCCATCAGTGAAGGGACTAGCGGGGGGTCCACAGATACGCAGTATTTT.